This T cell receptor (beta chain) was retrieved from a study of T cells after yellow fever vaccination. Overall study: Any fraction with a low cell number was prepared using SMART-Seq v4 Ultra Low Input.

This clonotype has at least ten counts. The V and J ends lost 5 bases and 1 base, in that order; junction bases with no gene match: 0. The CDR3 is 14 residues long. Per germline, CDR1 KGHDR and CDR2 SFDVKD. Study-level points and caveats: Weaker, the secondary response had a peak occurring faster, on day 5 versus 15.

TCRdb passed the 5' RACE reads through MiXCR, listing each CDR3 protein once. This sample carries nearly 45,000 distinct CDR3 sequences, 6.8% of them seen once, and the ten largest clones take roughly 15%. Specimen: CD8+ T cells not binding an NS4B(214-222) dextramer, sorted from PBMCs, collected 45 days after the yellow fever booster vaccination. The chain has TRBV24-1 and TRBJ2-1, with 8 bases identical to TRBD2. The origin of this receptor is a man aged 25 to 40 who received the YFV17D yellow fever vaccine. The CDR3 protein is CATSAGGSYNEQFF. Here the CDR3 DNA reads TGTGCCACCAGTGCGGGAGGGTCCTACAATGAGCAGTTCTTC.